The 18 T cell receptor beta chains given below trace back to one sample, sequenced in a study of read filtering for tumor transcriptome and immune sequencing. From 300 to 400 ng of RNA, a library with molecular barcoded alpha/delta and beta/gamma adaptors was made. MiXCR, run by TCRdb on the reads, gives a single entry per CDR3 protein. The repertoire holds 40,000 or so distinct CDR3 sequences, with 10% to 15% as singletons. Sequenced: a population of CD138-negative cells sorted from bone marrow. These TCRs come from a donor aged 40 or over with multiple myeloma.

A word on this clonotype: Given a far larger clone just one base away, this is likely a sequencing read error. V gene TRBV5-1 combines with J gene TRBJ2-1; 9 bases agree with TRBD2. This CDR3 comprises 17 residues. Germline V CDR1 and CDR2: SGHRS, YFSETQ. The CDR3 DNA reads TGTGCCAGCAGCTTGGAAAGGCGGGGGGGGTTCTACAATAAGCAGTTCTTC. Translated: CASSLERRGGFYNKQFF.

In this sample, this clonotype turned up many times. The rearrangement joins TRBV5-6 to TRBJ1-4; TRBD1 might be the D (5 bases). The CDR3 loop spans 13 amino acids. Germline V gene data show CDR1 as SGHDT and CDR2 as YYEEEE. Trimming left V 3 bases short and J 5 bases short, with 8 bases between. The CDR3 DNA sequence: TGTGCCAGCAGCTATCAGGGAAATGAAAAACTGTTTTTT. Its protein is CASSYQGNEKLFF.

Many counts were recorded for this clonotype. V usage is TRBV20-1 and J usage is TRBJ2-2; 7 positions agree with TRBD1. V shed 3 bases and J 7 bases; nucleotides not matched to a gene: 14. The V gene's germline CDR1 is DFQATT and CDR2 SNEGSKA (reference sequence). CDR3 length: 16 amino acids. CDR3 in DNA: TGCAGTGCTAGCCCAGAGGGAAAGGGGGCAGACGGGGAGCTGTTTTTT. The encoded protein is CSASPEGKGADGELFF.

The CDR3: CASSTTTSPGELFF. For the CDR3, the DNA is TGCGCCAGCAGTACGACGACAAGCCCCGGGGAGCTGTTTTTT. The chain recombines TRBV4-1 with TRBJ2-2, with D uncertain. CDR3 length equals 14 residues. From germline, CDR1 is MGHRA and CDR2 YSYEKL. V lost 6 bases and J lost 6, with 14 bases in between.

This clonotype was seen many times. This chain uses TRBV4-1 with TRBJ2-3; TRBD1 agrees at 8 bases. Germline V gene sequence: CDR1 MGHRA, CDR2 YSYEKL. The CDR3 loop spans 15 amino acids. The V and J ends lost 3 bases and 1 base, in that order; junction bases with no gene match: 3. The CDR3 sequence is CASSHSGQGTDTQYF. The CDR3 DNA follows: TGCGCCAGCAGCCACTCGGGACAGGGCACAGATACGCAGTATTTT.

This clonotype was detected many times. The chain links TRBV7-6 to TRBJ2-1; TRBD2 agrees at 7 bases. The V gene end was trimmed by 2 bases and the J gene end by 7 bases; junction bases not matched to a gene: 8. The CDR3 spans 15 residues. Germline V CDR1 and CDR2: SGHVS, FNYEAQ. Written as DNA, the CDR3 is TGTGCCAGCAGCTTACTTGGCGGGGGACTGAATGAGCAGTTCTTC. This sequence encodes CASSLLGGGLNEQFF.

Worth noting for this clonotype: This is likely an artifact of a read error, given a far larger clone one base away. The chain carries TRBV6-2 or TRBV6-3 and TRBJ2-1, with D tentatively TRBD1 or TRBD2 (5 bases each). CDR3 size: 14 residues. Trimming removed 5 bases from V and 7 bases from J, with 15 bases in between. Germline V gene sequence: CDR1 MNHEY, CDR2 SVGEGT. CDR3 region: CASSEEDTCNEQFF. The CDR3 region has the DNA TGTGCCAGCAGTGAGGAGGACACTTGTAATGAGCAGTTCTTC.

This clonotype has ten or more counts. The J gene is TRBJ2-1, the V gene TRBV10-1; D tentatively reads TRBD1 or TRBD2 (5 bases each). This CDR3 spans 16 amino acids. V was trimmed by 6 bases and J by 0 bases, leaving 15 bases between them. The germline V gene has CDR1 WNHNN and CDR2 SYGVQD (reference sequence). CDR3 sequence (DNA): TGCGCCAGCAGCACCGGGACCGCTCTCTCCTACAATGAGCAGTTCTTC. Translating it yields CASSTGTALSYNEQFF.

Many counts were recorded for this clonotype. This chain links TRBV6-2 or TRBV6-3 with TRBJ1-5; D not resolved. With 2 bases removed from V and 4 bases from J, the gap between germline ends came to 9 bases. This CDR3 spans 14 amino acids. The V gene's germline CDR1 is MNHEY and CDR2 SVGEGT. The CDR3 spells CASSYDGWNQPQHF. CDR3 DNA: TGTGCCAGCAGTTACGACGGGTGGAATCAGCCCCAGCATTTT.

This clonotype was counted ten times or more. The rearrangement joins TRBV7-6 to TRBJ1-5; the D is unclear. The CDR3 has 10 residues. V lost 8 bases, J lost 4 bases, and 3 bases lay in between. Germline V CDR1 and CDR2: SGHVS, FNYEAQ. The CDR3 loop is CASGNQPQHF. The CDR3 DNA follows: TGTGCCAGCGGGAATCAGCCCCAGCATTTT.

This clonotype has at least ten counts. V usage is TRBV2 and J usage is TRBJ1-5; D gene uncertain. The germline CDR1 and CDR2 sequences are SNHLY and FYNNEI. CDR3 length: 12 amino acids. Trimming removed 9 bases from V and 5 bases from J, with 11 bases in between. CDR3 loop: CASAVGDQPQHF. The CDR3 DNA is TGTGCCAGTGCTGTTGGGGATCAGCCCCAGCATTTT.

A few counts support this clonotype. The V gene is TRBV29-1, the J gene TRBJ2-2; D call uncertain. Trimming pared 7 bases from V and 2 bases from J, leaving 11 bases between. CDR1 and CDR2 (germline): SQVTM, ANQGSEA. There are 13 residues in the CDR3. The CDR3 DNA reads as TGCAGCGGACGGAAGGGTAACACCGGGGAGCTGTTTTTT. Protein: CSGRKGNTGELFF.

This clonotype was seen ten or more times. The chain employs TRBV6-5 and TRBJ1-1; D not resolved. This CDR3 is 14 amino acids long. V was trimmed by 5 bases and J by 2 bases, leaving 12 bases between them. CDR1 MNHEY and CDR2 SVGAGI come from the germline V gene. The CDR3 is CASSTGWANTEAFF. The CDR3, as DNA: TGTGCCAGCAGTACCGGGTGGGCCAACACTGAAGCTTTCTTT.

In this sample, this clonotype turned up many times. This chain's CDR3 is CASSWPPGVGEQYF. In nucleotides, the CDR3 is TGTGCCAGCAGTTGGCCCCCGGGTGTGGGCGAGCAGTACTTC. The chain combines TRBV28 with TRBJ2-7; D remains unclear. V was cut by 4 bases and J by 6 bases, with 16 bases left in between. CDR1 and CDR2 (germline): MDHEN, SYDVKM. There are 14 residues in the CDR3. Together with reference TRBV28 and TRBJ2-7, the CDR3 gives the full variable domain: DVKVTQSSRYLVKRTGEKVFLECVQDMDHENMFWYRQDPGLGLRLIYFSYDVKMKEKGDIPEGYSVSREKKERFSLILESASTNQTSMYLCASSWPPGVGEQYFGPGTRLTVT.

In its sample, this clonotype was seen many times. The chain is built from TRBV28 and TRBJ1-2; D is ambiguous. V lost 5 bases to trimming and J lost 0 bases, with 16 bases between them. CDR3 length: 16 amino acids. In germline, CDR1 is MDHEN, CDR2 SYDVKM. CDR3 sequence: CASSPSGTTANYGYTF. Here the CDR3 DNA reads TGTGCCAGCAGTCCTAGCGGCACCACAGCTAACTATGGCTACACCTTC.

V usage is TRBV19 and J usage is TRBJ2-1; perhaps D is TRBD1 or TRBD2 (5 bases each). The V gene lost 5 bases and the J gene lost 5 bases, with 7 bases spanning the gap. The CDR3 is 12 residues long. CDR1 LNHDA and CDR2 SQIVND come from the germline V gene (reference sequence). The CDR3 region is CASSEGHNEQFF. CDR3 DNA sequence: TGTGCCAGTAGTGAGGGACACAATGAGCAGTTCTTC. Supplemented by reference TRBV19 and TRBJ2-1, the full variable domain reads DGGITQSPKYLFRKEGQNVTLSCEQNLNHDAMYWYRQDPGQGLRLIYYSQIVNDFQKGDIAEGYSVSREKKESFPLTVTSAQKNPTAFYLCASSEGHNEQFFGPGTRLTVL.

This clonotype was found many times. The gene calls are TRBV2 and TRBJ2-7; D may be TRBD1 or TRBD2 (5 bases each). Looked up from germline, CDR1 is SNHLY and CDR2 is FYNNEI. Trimming left V 7 bases short and J 6 bases short, with 13 bases between. The CDR3 spans 12 residues. CDR3 protein: CASTAEGSEQYF. The DNA for the CDR3 is TGTGCCAGCACCGCCGAGGGGTCCGAGCAGTACTTC. The complete variable domain, with remaining parts taken from reference TRBV2 and TRBJ2-7, reads EPEVTQTPSHQVTQMGQEVILRCVPISNHLYFYWYRQILGQKVEFLVSFYNNEISEKSEIFDDQFSVERPDGSNFTLKIRSTKLEDSAMYFCASTAEGSEQYFGPGTRLTVT.

To note about this clonotype: This sequence is one base from a far larger clone and is likely a read error. The conserved phenylalanine or tryptophan normally closing the CDR3 is absent here, so this likely arose from a read error. The V gene is TRBV11-2, the J gene TRBJ2-5; D possibly uses TRBD1 or TRBD2 (6 bases each). CDR3 length: 15 amino acids. Germline CDR1 is SGHAT and CDR2 is FQNNGV. The ends were cut back, 5 bases at V and 5 bases at J, with 18 bases in the middle. The CDR3 DNA reads as TGTGCCAGCAGCGGACGCCGGGGGCTCGGGGAGACCCAGTACATC. The encoded protein is CASSGRRGLGETQYI.